This entry is about one T cell receptor (beta chain). The antigen is unknown. This record comes from a study of shared clonotypes between healthy human individuals. Study observations and caveats: Of the naive CD4 clonotypes, around 4.8% were shared across several donors. Apart from blood, nothing was sampled; tissue repertoires likely differ.

Positively selected for CCR7, the CD45RO-negative cells used as naive CD8 cells excluded terminally differentiated effector memory CD45RA+ cells. Deep-level settings were used for running the assay. Sequencing used immunoSEQ multiplex PCR; TCRdb keeps in-frame clones, though not all of them. The repertoire consists of around 2,000,000 clones, with roughly 91% occurring once and the leading ten covering over 1.5%. Per germline, CDR1 SGHTS and CDR2 YDEGEE. The ends lost 4 bases at V and 4 bases at J; junction bases unmatched: 11. This CDR3 comprises 17 residues. This chain joins TRBV5-8 and TRBJ2-6, with 7 bases that match TRBD1. This receptor was taken from a man younger than 30 in good health. Some clones in this sample may be carry-over from other donors' samples. Sequencing was carried out using naive CD8+ T cells from PBMCs. Written as DNA, the CDR3 is TGTGCCAGCAGCGCTATAAAGGGGGCGAACGGGGCCAACGTCCTGACTTTC. This sequence encodes CASSAIKGANGANVLTF.